These 32 T cell receptor beta chains came from one sample sequenced in a study of response to subunit inactivated influenza vaccine. One entry per CDR3 protein results from TCRdb running MiXCR on the RT-PCR reads. This sample has 800,000 to 1,000,000 distinct CDR3 sequences, with around 20% found just once. Sequenced material: PBMCs from blood, taken roughly 5 days after vaccination. Receptor source: a man between 45 and 60 years old who received an inactivated influenza vaccine.

The sample holds a few counts of this clonotype. The gene calls are TRBV20-1 and TRBJ2-5, with TRBD1 as a possible D gene (5 bases). The CDR3 covers 15 residues. V shed 0 bases and J shed 7 bases, with 18 bases lying between them. The germline V gene encodes CDR1 DFQATT and CDR2 SNEGSKA (reference sequence). The CDR3 loop reads CSARERGFQGRTQYF. The CDR3 nucleotides are TGCAGTGCTAGAGAGCGAGGTTTCCAGGGCAGGACCCAGTACTTC.

This clonotype was found a few times. The genes are TRBV12-3 or TRBV12-4 and TRBJ2-3; tentative D call: TRBD1 (6 bases). There are 15 residues in the CDR3. V lost 5 bases, J lost 3 bases, and 15 bases lay in between. The DNA for the CDR3 is TGTGCCAGCAGTCCCATGGGGACAAGGACAGATACGCAGTATTTT. Translating gives CASSPMGTRTDTQYF.

The V gene is TRBV20-1, the J gene TRBJ2-1; tentatively, D is TRBD2 (5 bases). The CDR3 is 14 amino acids. Germline-derived CDR1 and CDR2 are DFQATT and SNEGSKA (reference sequence). Trimming removed 6 bases at V and 5 bases at J, with 17 bases between. CDR3 sequence reads: CSALSGRAHNEQFF. The CDR3 DNA reads as TGCAGTGCCCTGAGCGGTCGCGCTCACAATGAGCAGTTCTTC.

There are a few counts of this clonotype. This rearrangement joins TRBV7-2 to TRBJ2-1, with D possibly TRBD2 on 5 matching bases. V was clipped by 2 bases and J by 6 bases, with 20 bases between them. The CDR3 totals 17 residues. Germline CDR1 is SGHTA and CDR2 is FQGNSA. CDR3 loop: CASSLMFPAREINEQFF. CDR3 nucleotide sequence: TGTGCCAGCAGCTTAATGTTTCCGGCACGGGAAATCAATGAGCAGTTCTTC.

CDR3 residues: CASSQEMLAGGPGNEQFF. In nucleotides, the CDR3 is TGCGCCAGCAGCCAAGAGATGCTAGCGGGAGGGCCGGGGAATGAGCAGTTCTTC. The V gene is TRBV4-3, the J gene TRBJ2-1, with 12 bases that match TRBD2. Germline values: CDR1 LGHNA, CDR2 YSLEER. The junction had 10 bases not matched to a gene; V was cut back by 0 bases and J by 7 bases. The CDR3 is 18 residues long.

This clonotype was counted only a few times. The chain employs TRBV27 and TRBJ2-2; no firm D call. V was shortened by 8 bases and J by 2 bases, with 21 bases between the two germline ends. The CDR3 length is 17 residues. The germline V gene encodes CDR1 MNHEY and CDR2 SMNVEV (reference sequence). The CDR3: CASLYPHHETNTGELFF. DNA of the CDR3: TGTGCCAGCCTATACCCCCATCACGAGACCAACACCGGGGAGCTGTTTTTT.

There are a few counts of this clonotype. The chain has TRBV29-1 and TRBJ1-1; no definite D call. The CDR3 is 11 amino acids. The germline V gene has CDR1 SQVTM and CDR2 ANQGSEA. The V gene lost 6 bases and the J gene lost 0 bases, with 5 bases spanning the gap. CDR3 loop: CSVPVNTEAFF. The CDR3 nucleotides read TGCAGCGTACCAGTGAACACTGAAGCTTTCTTT.

Details on this clonotype: A read error may be the cause here, since a much bigger clone is one base away. J is TRBJ2-2 and V is TRBV20-1; no firm D call. Germline CDR1 is DFQATT and CDR2 is SNEGSKA (reference sequence). This CDR3 region has 16 residues. The CDR3 loop is CCARDWAGPNTGELFF. For the CDR3, the DNA is TGCTGTGCTAGAGATTGGGCAGGTCCTAACACCGGGGAGCTGTTTTTT.

In this sample, this clonotype turned up a few times. The rearrangement links TRBV7-3 to TRBJ2-5; no definite D call. The CDR3 length is 14 residues. Germline assignment: CDR1 SGHTA and CDR2 FQGTGA. Trimming removed 2 bases from V and 3 bases from J, with 10 bases in between. The CDR3: CASSLSGNKETQYF. CDR3 coding DNA: TGTGCCAGCAGCTTATCAGGAAACAAAGAGACCCAGTACTTC.

This clonotype appeared once. The rearrangement uses TRBV6-2 or TRBV6-3 and TRBJ2-3, with TRBD1 identical over 7 bases. The trim removed 2 bases at V and 2 bases at J, leaving 10 bases unmatched. The germline CDR1 and CDR2 sequences are MNHEY and SVGEGT. This CDR3 spans 17 amino acids. The CDR3 loop is CASSYVVGTAFTDTQYF. The CDR3 region has the DNA TGTGCCAGCAGTTACGTAGTTGGGACAGCATTCACAGATACGCAGTATTTT.

This clonotype has ten or more counts. The chain couples TRBV6-5 to TRBJ2-7; TRBD1 aligns across 8 bases. Germline loops: CDR1 MNHEY, CDR2 SVGAGI. J gave up 3 bases and V 4 bases, and 11 bases lay outside the gene matches. CDR3 length: 16 amino acids. The CDR3 DNA is TGTGCCAGCAGTTCTCCTCCTGGACAGGGAGTCTACGAGCAGTACTTC. Protein product: CASSSPPGQGVYEQYF.

This clonotype was recorded a few times. The V gene is TRBV5-1, the J gene TRBJ2-3; 9 nucleotides line up with TRBD2. Germline loops: CDR1 SGHRS, CDR2 YFSETQ. The CDR3 totals 15 residues. V gave up 4 bases and J gave up 5 bases; unmatched junction bases: 8. The CDR3 loop is CASSALAGFKDTQYF. The CDR3 DNA is TGCGCCAGCAGCGCCCTAGCGGGATTCAAAGATACGCAGTATTTT. The full variable domain, its missing parts supplied by reference TRBV5-1 and TRBJ2-3, is KAGVTQTPRYLIKTRGQQVTLSCSPISGHRSVSWYQQTPGQGLQFLFEYFSETQRNKGNFPGRFSGRQFSNSRSEMNVSTLELGDSALYLCASSALAGFKDTQYFGPGTRLTVL.

A word on this clonotype: A read error may explain this, as a much larger clone is one base away. The chain carries TRBV4-1 and TRBJ2-3; TRBD1 matches 7 bases. CDR1 is MGHRA and CDR2 is YSYEKL in the germline V gene. This CDR3 region has 21 residues. Here the CDR3 DNA reads TGCGCCGGCAGCCAAGATCGAGGGGGCGAACTCTACCAATCTAGCACAGATACGCAGTATTTT. It translates to CAGSQDRGGELYQSSTDTQYF.

This clonotype was seen only a few times. The V gene is TRBV5-1, the J gene TRBJ2-7; possibly TRBD1 for D (6 bases). CDR1 SGHRS and CDR2 YFSETQ come from the germline V gene. The CDR3 has 13 residues. The V and J ends lost 4 bases and 3 bases respectively, with 11 bases between them. CDR3 in DNA: TGCGCCAGCAGCCCGGGACACCTCTACGAGCAGTACTTC. It encodes CASSPGHLYEQYF.

The gene calls are TRBV27 and TRBJ2-7; TRBD1 matches at 7 bases. The CDR3 runs 15 residues. Germline trimming cut 5 bases from V and 5 bases from J; bases unmatched to any gene: 12. CDR1 is MNHEY and CDR2 is SMNVEV in the germline V gene (reference sequence). The CDR3 here is CASSLKDRPWDEQYF. DNA of the CDR3: TGTGCCAGCAGTCTAAAGGACAGGCCTTGGGACGAGCAGTACTTC.

This clonotype was seen at least ten times. This rearrangement joins TRBV12-3 or TRBV12-4 to TRBJ2-7; TRBD1 is a possible D gene (6 bases). The CDR3 runs to 11 residues. The ends were cut back, 8 bases at V and 12 bases at J, with 17 bases in the middle. The CDR3 DNA sequence: TGTGCCAGCGGCCGGGACACGGGACGGTACTTC. Translating gives CASGRDTGRYF.

This chain connects TRBV7-8 to TRBJ2-3; D perhaps matches TRBD2 (5 bases). The CDR3 runs 16 residues. Per the germline V gene, CDR1 is SGHVS and CDR2 is FQNEAQ. Trimming shortened V by 5 bases and J by 2 bases, and 17 bases separated the two germline ends. CDR3 sequence reads: CASSSLIGGFTDTQYF. DNA of the CDR3: TGTGCCAGCAGCAGCCTAATTGGAGGATTCACAGATACGCAGTATTTT. Variable domain in full (rest from reference TRBV7-8 and TRBJ2-3): GAGVSQSPRYKVAKRGQDVALRCDPISGHVSLFWYQQALGQGPEFLTYFQNEAQLDKSGLPSDRFFAERPEGSVSTLKIQRTQQEDSAVYLCASSSLIGGFTDTQYFGPGTRLTVL.

This clonotype showed up just a few times. The chain employs TRBV4-2 and TRBJ1-4; 10 nucleotides align to TRBD1. The V and J ends lost 6 bases and 6 bases, in that order; junction bases with no gene match: 7. The CDR3 is 15 amino acids. Germline CDR1 reads LGHNA; CDR2 reads YNFKEQ. In nucleotides, the CDR3 is TGTGCCAGCAGTCGTGGCGGACAGGGGGATGAAAAACTGTTTTTT. It specifies CASSRGGQGDEKLFF.

This clonotype was observed a handful of times. The chain links TRBV6-2 or TRBV6-3 to TRBJ1-1; a possible D gene is TRBD1 (5 bases). CDR1 is MNHEY and CDR2 is SVGEGT in the germline V gene. This CDR3 is 14 amino acids long. The ends were cut back, 2 bases at V and 4 bases at J, with 11 bases in the middle. The CDR3 sequence is CASSYVTGPTEAFF. The DNA of the CDR3 is TGTGCCAGCAGTTACGTAACAGGCCCCACTGAAGCTTTCTTT.

The chain employs TRBV7-2 and TRBJ2-3; the D gene is possibly TRBD2 (6 bases). The CDR3 is 15 amino acids. Germline assignment: CDR1 SGHTA and CDR2 FQGNSA. V dropped 5 bases and J dropped 2 bases, with 14 bases sitting between them. CDR3 in amino acids: CASSAGSSYTDTQYF. DNA for the CDR3: TGTGCCAGCAGCGCGGGGTCCTCGTACACAGATACGCAGTATTTT.

The chain employs TRBV9 and TRBJ2-1; 7 positions match TRBD2. Germline V gene data show CDR1 as SGDLS and CDR2 as YYNGEE. V dropped 4 bases and J dropped 5; count of bases not matched to a gene: 12. The CDR3 contains 16 residues. In DNA form, the CDR3 reads TGTGCCAGCAGCCCCACCCCACTAGCGCAACACAATGAGCAGTTCTTC. Its protein product is CASSPTPLAQHNEQFF.

This clonotype was counted a few times. The V gene is TRBV12-3 or TRBV12-4, the J gene TRBJ1-5, with D hard to call. The V gene lost 5 bases and the J gene lost 5 bases, with 13 bases spanning the gap. The CDR3 sequence is 14 residues long. CDR3 residues: CASSPRGLYQPQHF. CDR3 DNA sequence: TGTGCCAGCAGTCCCAGAGGACTCTATCAGCCCCAGCATTTT.

The chain recombines TRBV12-3 or TRBV12-4 with TRBJ2-1; 8 bases line up with TRBD2. The CDR3 runs 15 residues. The V and J ends lost 3 bases and 4 bases, in that order; junction bases with no gene match: 5. The CDR3 DNA follows: TGTGCCAGCAGTTTCATAGCGGGGAGTTACAATGAGCAGTTCTTC. Residues: CASSFIAGSYNEQFF.

This chain joins TRBV11-2 and TRBJ1-1; D might be TRBD1 (6 bases). Per the germline V gene, CDR1 is SGHAT and CDR2 is FQNNGV. The CDR3 sequence is 16 residues long. Trimming stripped 2 bases from V and 2 bases from J, with 15 bases between. CDR3 amino acids: CASSLTGQVYNTEAFF. In nucleotides, the CDR3 is TGTGCCAGCAGCTTAACGGGACAAGTGTATAACACTGAAGCTTTCTTT.

CDR3 nucleotides: TGTGCCAGCAGGACTCAGGGGGCCACTGAAGCTTTCTTT. Translated, it gives CASRTQGATEAFF. The rearrangement uses TRBV12-3 or TRBV12-4 and TRBJ1-1, with 8 nucleotides matching TRBD1. After removal of 6 bases from V and 4 bases from J, the junction contained 4 bases not matched to a gene. CDR3 size: 13 residues.

This clonotype was counted between two and nine times. This rearrangement joins TRBV20-1 to TRBJ2-4; the match to TRBD2 covers 11 bases. The germline gives CDR1 DFQATT, CDR2 SNEGSKA (reference sequence). V was pared by 2 bases and J by 1 base, with 4 bases of the junction left unmatched. The CDR3 extends over 16 amino acids. CDR3 residues: CSARPLAGGAKNIQYF. In DNA form, the CDR3 reads TGCAGTGCTAGACCATTAGCGGGGGGGGCCAAAAACATTCAGTACTTC.

At least ten counts were recorded for this clonotype. J is TRBJ2-7 and V is TRBV5-5, with TRBD2 as a possible D gene (6 bases). CDR1 and CDR2 from the germline V gene are SGHKS and YYEKEE (reference sequence). Trimming removed 4 bases at V and 6 bases at J, with 11 bases between. CDR3 length: 12 amino acids. This CDR3 is CASSPGRSEQYF. CDR3 nucleotide sequence: TGTGCCAGCAGCCCGGGGAGGAGCGAGCAGTACTTC.

The table lists this clonotype with a count of one. This chain joins TRBV9 and TRBJ2-1; 11 positions match TRBD2. Trimming at V came to 3 bases and at J to 7 bases, leaving 6 bases not matched to a gene. Germline assignment: CDR1 SGDLS and CDR2 YYNGEE. This CDR3 has 15 amino acids. CDR3 in DNA: TGTGCCAGCAGCGCTACTAGCGGGAGAGGGAATGAGCAGTTCTTC. As protein: CASSATSGRGNEQFF.

The V call is TRBV4-3, the J call TRBJ2-7; 7 bases line up with TRBD2. The CDR3 loop spans 15 amino acids. J was trimmed by 7 bases and V by 1 base; bases with no gene match: 10. The V gene's germline CDR1 is LGHNA and CDR2 YSLEER. CDR3 in DNA: TGCGCCAGCAGCCAAGGCGGGGGTAAAAGGGAGGAGCAGTACTTC. This translates into CASSQGGGKREEQYF.

The chain joins TRBV6-5 to TRBJ1-1; D is uncertain. The CDR3 extends over 13 amino acids. CDR1 is MNHEY, CDR2 SVGAGI, per germline. Trimming pared 0 bases from V and 7 bases from J, leaving 9 bases between. The CDR3 DNA reads as TGTGCCAGCAGTTACTCGCTGTTGGGTGAAGCTTTCTTT. Its translation is CASSYSLLGEAFF.

The chain links TRBV5-1 to TRBJ1-5, with D perhaps TRBD1 (5 bases). Germline lookup yields CDR1 SGHRS and CDR2 YFSETQ. V lost 4 bases to trimming and J lost 3 bases, with 8 bases between them. The CDR3 has 13 residues. The CDR3: CASSEGLNQPQHF. The CDR3 bases are TGCGCCAGCAGCGAGGGGCTCAATCAGCCCCAGCATTTT. The variable domain in full, with the rest retrieved from reference TRBV5-1 and TRBJ1-5, is KAGVTQTPRYLIKTRGQQVTLSCSPISGHRSVSWYQQTPGQGLQFLFEYFSETQRNKGNFPGRFSGRQFSNSRSEMNVSTLELGDSALYLCASSEGLNQPQHFGDGTRLSIL.

This clonotype was detected only a few times. The gene calls are TRBV20-1 and TRBJ1-5; maybe TRBD1 (6 bases). Germline V lookup: CDR1 DFQATT, CDR2 SNEGSKA (reference sequence). V was shortened by 3 bases and J by 1 base, with 10 bases between the two germline ends. The CDR3 is made up of 14 amino acids. CDR3 amino acids: CSASLGASNQPQHF. DNA of the CDR3: TGCAGTGCTAGTTTGGGGGCCAGCAATCAGCCCCAGCATTTT.